The text below deals with one T cell receptor beta chain. Its antigen is currently unknown. The sample belongs to a study of OX40 agonist ivuxolimab in advanced cancers. Overall study context: Patients treated during dose escalation were battling hepatocellular carcinoma, melanoma, renal cell or head and neck cancer. At about 81% male, the cohort had a mean age of approximately 60 years, ranging from about 20 to 90.

The assay was immunoSEQ multiplex PCR, and TCRdb's table has in-frame clones only and misses some. In the table there are around 16,000 clones, around 60% of which are singletons. Study outcomes and limitations: With doses of 0.1-3.0 mg/kg, partial responders showed among the lowest clonal expansion.

The CDR3 is 14 residues long. V lost 2 bases to trimming and J lost 1 base, with 8 bases between them. Germline loops: CDR1 ENHRY, CDR2 SYGVKD. The sequence came from an adult with an advanced solid tumor such as melanoma, head and neck, liver or kidney cancer. J is TRBJ1-1 and V is TRBV10-3; D unclear. The starting material was CD4+ or CD8+ T cells sorted from blood, obtained in a trial of the OX40 agonist ivuxolimab. CDR3 protein: CAISEGRENTEAFF. CDR3 bases: TGTGCCATCAGTGAGGGAAGGGAGAACACTGAAGCTTTCTTT.